This entry is about one TCR beta chain. Its specificity is not known. TCRdb re-called the 5' RACE reads through MiXCR, storing one row per CDR3 protein. In the table there are about half a million distinct CDR3 sequences, 18% of which are singletons. The data originate from a study of T-cell memory formation after mild COVID-19. Study outcomes and limitations: There were some responding clones in pre-infection memory, which suggested that cross-reactive memory had joined. Clones that contracted from day 15 to 85 were balanced CD4/CD8, while later expanders leaned CD4+. The SARS-CoV-2 specificity of second-wave clones reaching peak at day 37 remained unverified.

The sample comprised PBMCs or a T cell subset sorted from them (not recorded which). The TCR comes from an adult woman who had mild COVID-19 (a few samples of this study predate the infection). Cell type and time point are not known.

The CDR3 sequence: CSVGGGQGTYNEQFF. The CDR3, as DNA: TGCAGCGTTGGGGGCGGACAGGGAACATACAATGAGCAGTTCTTC. The V and J genes are TRBV29-1 and TRBJ2-1; 8 bases are shared with TRBD1. The J segment lost 4 bases and the V segment lost 4 bases, leaving 9 bases of the junction unmatched. From germline, CDR1 is SQVTM and CDR2 ANQGSEA. The CDR3 consists of 15 residues.